This TCR beta chain was retrieved from a study of T-cell reconstitution after alpha-beta-depleted transplantation in children. This CDR3 contains 15 residues. From germline, CDR1 is SGHRS and CDR2 YFSETQ. V lost 3 bases, J lost 1 base, and 14 bases lay in between. During its preparation, the TCRbeta library received unique molecular identifiers. MiXCR, run by TCRdb on the PCR reads, gives a single entry per CDR3 protein. The profile covers about 400,000 distinct CDR3 sequences, with around 20% appearing a single time and approximately 3.8% taken by the ten largest. The TCR comes from a human donor who donated a stem cell graft to a child with acute myeloid leukemia. The chain combines TRBV5-1 with TRBJ2-7, with D tentatively TRBD2 (6 bases). Sample: PBMCs from the stem cell graft donor, taken from the stem cell graft. The CDR3 loop reads CASSSSGTFSYEQYF. In DNA, the CDR3 is TGCGCCAGCAGCTCCTCCGGGACTTTTTCCTACGAGCAGTACTTC. The variable domain in full, with the rest retrieved from reference TRBV5-1 and TRBJ2-7, is KAGVTQTPRYLIKTRGQQVTLSCSPISGHRSVSWYQQTPGQGLQFLFEYFSETQRNKGNFPGRFSGRQFSNSRSEMNVSTLELGDSALYLCASSSSGTFSYEQYFGPGTRLTVT.